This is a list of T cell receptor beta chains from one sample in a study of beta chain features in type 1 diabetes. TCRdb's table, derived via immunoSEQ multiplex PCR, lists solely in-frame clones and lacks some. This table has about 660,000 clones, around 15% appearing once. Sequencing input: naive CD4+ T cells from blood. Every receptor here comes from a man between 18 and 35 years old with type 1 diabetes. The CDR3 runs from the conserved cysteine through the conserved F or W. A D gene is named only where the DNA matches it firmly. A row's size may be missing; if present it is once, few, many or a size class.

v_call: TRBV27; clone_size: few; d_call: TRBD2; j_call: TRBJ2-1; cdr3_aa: CASSPSSGVYNEQFF; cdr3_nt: TGTGCCAGCAGTCCCTCTAGCGGGGTATACAATGAGCAGTTCTTC
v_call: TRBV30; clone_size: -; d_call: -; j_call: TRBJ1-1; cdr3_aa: CAWGQINTNTEAFF; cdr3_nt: TGTGCCTGGGGACAGATCAATACTAACACTGAAGCTTTCTTT
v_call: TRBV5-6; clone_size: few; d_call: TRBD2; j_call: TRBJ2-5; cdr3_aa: CASSLGFFFAGGRETQYF; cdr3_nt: TGTGCCAGCAGCTTGGGGTTTTTTTTCGCGGGGGGCCGAGAGACCCAGTACTTC
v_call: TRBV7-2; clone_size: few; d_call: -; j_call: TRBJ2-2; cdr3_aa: CASRTTGVNTGELFF; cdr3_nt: TGTGCCAGCAGGACAACGGGGGTGAACACCGGGGAGCTGTTTTTT
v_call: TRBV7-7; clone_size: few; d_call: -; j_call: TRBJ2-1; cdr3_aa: CASSLARGSYNEQFF; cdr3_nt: TGTGCTAGCAGCTTAGCCCGGGGCAGCTACAATGAGCAGTTCTTC
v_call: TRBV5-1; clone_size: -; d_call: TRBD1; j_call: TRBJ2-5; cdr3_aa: CASSRTGDGETQYF; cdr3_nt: TGCGCCAGCAGCCGTACAGGGGATGGCGAGACCCAGTACTTC
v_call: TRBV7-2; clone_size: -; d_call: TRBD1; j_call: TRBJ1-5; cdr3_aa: CASSLGVDRDQPQHF; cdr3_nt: TGTGCCAGCAGCTTAGGCGTCGACAGGGATCAGCCCCAGCATTTT
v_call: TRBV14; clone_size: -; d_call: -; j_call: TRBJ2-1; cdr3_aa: CASSRSGINEQFF; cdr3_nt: TGTGCCAGCAGCCGTTCGGGGATCAATGAGCAGTTCTTC
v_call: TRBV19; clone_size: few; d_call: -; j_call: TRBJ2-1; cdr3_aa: CASSTRLAGAEQFF; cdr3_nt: TGTGCCAGTAGTACAAGGCTAGCTGGGGCTGAGCAGTTCTTC
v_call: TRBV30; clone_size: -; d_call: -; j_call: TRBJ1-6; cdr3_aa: CAWSGGSSYNSPLHF; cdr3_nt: TGTGCCTGGAGTGGAGGCAGCTCCTATAATTCACCCCTCCACTTT